This T cell receptor beta chain was recovered during a study of blood T cell repertoires in COVID-19. Authors' analysis steps: Estimation of nucleated cell counts relied on the amplification of reference gene primers. The data were produced by immunoSEQ multiplex PCR, yet TCRdb's version contains in-frame clones alone and is incomplete. That table supplies the V and J calls and clone size; D and trimming were determined from the DNA. This repertoire shows tens of thousands of clones, approximately 78% found once; its top ten account for 41%. Germline V lookup: CDR1 SGHAT, CDR2 FQNNGV. With V trimmed by 5 bases and J by 8 bases, 5 bases remained unmatched. The CDR3 has 13 amino acids.

The clonotype was recovered from an older man with active or convalescent COVID-19. The sample was peripheral blood. This sequence joins TRBV11-2 and TRBJ2-1; 8 bases fit TRBD2. The CDR3 coding sequence is TGTGCCAGCAGCCGGCGGACTAGCCATGAGCAGTTCTTC. Protein sequence: CASSRRTSHEQFF.